These T cell receptor beta chains were read from a single sample in a study of cytomegalovirus exposure and HLA in healthy donors. TCRdb keeps only in-frame clones here, not all; method: immunoSEQ multiplex PCR. The sample shows about 170,000 clones, 79% of them seen only once. The specimen sequenced was PBMCs. Receptors were obtained from a woman aged 50 to 65 in good health and CMV-seronegative. Each CDR3 is given with its conserved first and last residue. The D gene is left open where the match is weak. Not all rows give a size; the values are once, few, many and, for expanded clones, a class.

J: TRBJ2-7; V: TRBV7-3; D: -; size: -; CDR3: CASSFGRDYEQYF; DNA: TGTGCCAGCAGCTTTGGGCGCGATTACGAGCAGTACTTC
J: TRBJ2-7; V: TRBV7-2; D: -; size: few; CDR3: CASSLSRGQIAYYEQYF; DNA: TGTGCCAGCAGCTTATCGCGGGGACAGATAGCCTACTACGAGCAGTACTTC
J: TRBJ1-5; V: TRBV28; D: -; size: -; CDR3: CASSLGGFQPQHF; DNA: TGTGCCAGCAGTTTGGGGGGGTTTCAGCCCCAGCATTTT
J: TRBJ2-1; V: TRBV10-3; D: -; size: -; CDR3: CAMREGRTSSEQFF; DNA: TGTGCCATGAGAGAAGGGAGGACCTCATCGGAGCAGTTCTTC
J: TRBJ1-4; V: TRBV2; D: TRBD1; size: -; CDR3: CASSERGRDEKLFF; DNA: TGTGCCAGCAGTGAAAGGGGGCGCGACGAAAAACTGTTTTTT
J: TRBJ1-5; V: TRBV7-9; D: -; size: -; CDR3: CASREGGNQPQHF; DNA: TGTGCCAGCCGGGAGGGAGGTAATCAGCCCCAGCATTTT
J: TRBJ1-2; V: TRBV5-1; D: TRBD1; size: -; CDR3: CASSPGTGYGYTF; DNA: TGCGCCAGCAGCCCGGGGACAGGCTATGGCTACACCTTC
J: TRBJ2-7; V: TRBV25-1; D: -; size: once; CDR3: CASSGPVDSLEQYF; DNA: TGTGCCAGCAGTGGGCCCGTGGACAGTCTCGAGCAGTACTTC
J: TRBJ2-3; V: TRBV18; D: TRBD1; size: -; CDR3: CASSPWTGITDTQYF; DNA: TGTGCCAGCTCACCCTGGACAGGAATCACAGATACGCAGTATTTT
J: TRBJ2-7; V: TRBV7-2; D: TRBD1; size: few; CDR3: CASSFGTVRTYEQYF; DNA: TGTGCCAGCAGCTTTGGGACAGTCAGGACCTACGAGCAGTACTTC
J: TRBJ1-1; V: TRBV11-1; D: -; size: -; CDR3: CASSLGAKNTEAFF; DNA: TGTGCCAGCAGCTTAGGGGCTAAGAACACTGAAGCTTTCTTT
J: TRBJ2-7; V: TRBV11-2; D: TRBD2; size: -; CDR3: CASSLELAGAYEQYF; DNA: TGTGCCAGCAGCTTAGAACTAGCGGGGGCCTACGAGCAGTACTTC
J: TRBJ2-7; V: TRBV7-9; D: TRBD1; size: -; CDR3: CASSLGSRDRAHEQYF; DNA: TGTGCCAGCAGCTTAGGGAGCCGGGACAGGGCCCACGAGCAGTACTTC
J: TRBJ1-2; V: TRBV19; D: -; size: -; CDR3: CASWGGGGYTF; DNA: TGTGCCAGTTGGGGGGGCGGAGGCTACACCTTC
J: TRBJ2-6; V: TRBV5-1; D: TRBD1; size: -; CDR3: CASGGQLSGANVLTF; DNA: TGCGCCAGCGGGGGACAGCTCTCTGGGGCCAACGTCCTGACTTTC
J: TRBJ2-7; V: TRBV19; D: -; size: -; CDR3: CASSPQTRGDEQYF; DNA: TGTGCCAGTAGTCCCCAGACGCGGGGCGACGAGCAGTACTTC
J: TRBJ1-6; V: TRBV5-5; D: -; size: -; CDR3: CASSTAGGLSSPLHF; DNA: TGTGCCAGCAGCACCGCGGGGGGCCTAAGTTCACCCCTCCACTTT
J: TRBJ2-2; V: TRBV7-9; D: TRBD2; size: few; CDR3: CASSLPYRLAGATGELFF; DNA: TGTGCCAGCAGCTTACCCTATAGACTAGCGGGAGCCACCGGGGAGCTGTTTTTT
J: TRBJ2-6; V: TRBV7-6; D: TRBD2; size: -; CDR3: CASSSTSGGYSGANVLTF; DNA: TGTGCCAGCAGCTCGACTAGCGGGGGGTACTCTGGGGCCAACGTCCTGACTTTC